These T cell receptor beta chains were read from a single sample in a study of long-term antiretroviral therapy in people with HIV. Measured with immunoSEQ multiplex PCR; TCRdb has only the in-frame clones, and not every one. Found here are roughly 20,000 clones, less than 85% of them singletons; the top ten hold 12%. The input for sequencing was unsorted PBMCs, taken around 1.7 years before starting antiretroviral therapy. Source of these receptors: a woman between 40 and 55 years old with HIV. CDR3s include the opening cysteine and the closing phenylalanine or tryptophan. Each record gives: V gene, D gene, J gene, clone size, CDR3 protein, CDR3 DNA. D genes are given only for firm matches. Only some rows state a clone size, as once, few, many or a class for expanded clones.

v_call: TRBV6-1; d_call: .; j_call: TRBJ1-1; clone_size: .; cdr3_aa: CASSEGWVNTEAFF; cdr3_nt: TGTGCCAGCAGTGAAGGGTGGGTGAACACTGAAGCTTTCTTT
v_call: TRBV5-4; d_call: TRBD2; j_call: TRBJ2-1; clone_size: .; cdr3_aa: CASSWAGGNEQFF; cdr3_nt: TGTGCCAGCAGCTGGGCGGGGGGCAACGAGCAGTTCTTC
v_call: TRBV6-1; d_call: .; j_call: TRBJ1-2; clone_size: .; cdr3_aa: CASSDAGSYGYTF; cdr3_nt: TGTGCCAGCAGTGATGCAGGGAGCTATGGCTACACCTTC
v_call: TRBV2; d_call: .; j_call: TRBJ2-2; clone_size: .; cdr3_aa: CASSGGTVNTGELFF; cdr3_nt: TGTGCCAGCAGTGGAGGGACTGTGAACACCGGGGAGCTGTTTTTT
v_call: TRBV7-9; d_call: TRBD1; j_call: TRBJ2-7; clone_size: .; cdr3_aa: CASSLVDRGIHEQYF; cdr3_nt: TGTGCCAGCAGCTTAGTGGACAGGGGCATCCACGAGCAGTACTTC
v_call: TRBV7-8; d_call: TRBD1; j_call: TRBJ2-7; clone_size: .; cdr3_aa: CASSFLDRGSSYEQYF; cdr3_nt: TGTGCCAGCAGCTTCCTCGACAGGGGGTCCTCCTACGAGCAGTACTTC
v_call: TRBV10-1; d_call: .; j_call: TRBJ2-3; clone_size: .; cdr3_aa: CASSEGGSLDTQYF; cdr3_nt: TGCGCCAGCAGTGAGGGAGGAAGCCTAGATACGCAGTATTTT
v_call: TRBV13; d_call: .; j_call: TRBJ2-2; clone_size: .; cdr3_aa: CASSGGPGELFF; cdr3_nt: TGTGCCAGCAGCGGGGGGCCCGGGGAGCTGTTTTTT
v_call: TRBV2; d_call: TRBD1; j_call: TRBJ2-3; clone_size: .; cdr3_aa: CASSGGTGSTDTQYF; cdr3_nt: TGTGCCAGCAGTGGGGGGACAGGGAGCACAGATACGCAGTATTTT
v_call: TRBV5-1; d_call: TRBD1; j_call: TRBJ2-2; clone_size: .; cdr3_aa: CASSGTGNTGELFF; cdr3_nt: TGCGCCAGCAGCGGGACAGGGAACACCGGGGAGCTGTTTTTT
v_call: TRBV5-6; d_call: .; j_call: TRBJ2-2; clone_size: .; cdr3_aa: CASSLLNLRNTGELFF; cdr3_nt: TGTGCCAGCAGCTTACTTAACCTAAGGAACACCGGGGAGCTGTTTTTT
v_call: TRBV5-5; d_call: .; j_call: TRBJ2-1; clone_size: .; cdr3_aa: CASSLAASEQFF; cdr3_nt: TGTGCCAGCAGCTTGGCTGCTAGCGAGCAGTTCTTC
v_call: TRBV5-4; d_call: TRBD1; j_call: TRBJ2-3; clone_size: .; cdr3_aa: CASSLETGRSTDTQYF; cdr3_nt: TGTGCCAGCAGCTTGGAGACAGGGCGCAGCACAGATACGCAGTATTTT
v_call: TRBV11-3; d_call: .; j_call: TRBJ1-1; clone_size: .; cdr3_aa: CASHGTSNTEAFF; cdr3_nt: TGTGCCAGCCACGGGACGTCGAACACTGAAGCTTTCTTT
v_call: TRBV4-2; d_call: TRBD2; j_call: TRBJ2-7; clone_size: .; cdr3_aa: CASSQELAGAYEQYF; cdr3_nt: TGTGCCAGCAGCCAAGAACTAGCGGGAGCCTACGAGCAGTACTTC
v_call: TRBV30; d_call: .; j_call: TRBJ2-1; clone_size: .; cdr3_aa: CACSESGGGTYNEQFF; cdr3_nt: TGTGCCTGCTCCGAAAGTGGGGGGGGCACCTACAATGAGCAGTTCTTC
v_call: TRBV14; d_call: .; j_call: TRBJ1-2; clone_size: .; cdr3_aa: CASSQDQRITYGYTF; cdr3_nt: TGTGCCAGCAGCCAAGATCAAAGGATAACCTATGGCTACACCTTC
v_call: TRBV7-8; d_call: .; j_call: TRBJ1-1; clone_size: .; cdr3_aa: CASREGDTNTEAFF; cdr3_nt: TGTGCCAGCAGGGAGGGGGACACGAACACTGAAGCTTTCTTT
v_call: TRBV5-1; d_call: .; j_call: TRBJ2-1; clone_size: .; cdr3_aa: CASSPGALTGSEQFF; cdr3_nt: TGCGCCAGCAGCCCCGGCGCCCTTACAGGGTCTGAGCAGTTCTTC
v_call: TRBV12-5; d_call: .; j_call: TRBJ1-4; clone_size: .; cdr3_aa: CASGLVSDFSATTNEKLFF; cdr3_nt: TGTGCTAGTGGTTTGGTATCCGACTTCTCAGCCACAACTAATGAAAAACTGTTTTTT
v_call: TRBV5-1; d_call: .; j_call: TRBJ1-1; clone_size: .; cdr3_aa: CASSTDLNTEAFF; cdr3_nt: TGCGCCAGCAGCACGGATTTGAACACTGAAGCTTTCTTT
v_call: TRBV5-1; d_call: TRBD1; j_call: TRBJ2-3; clone_size: .; cdr3_aa: CASSTTGGYTDTQYF; cdr3_nt: TGCGCCAGCAGCACGACAGGGGGGTACACAGATACGCAGTATTTT
v_call: TRBV11-3; d_call: TRBD1; j_call: TRBJ2-1; clone_size: .; cdr3_aa: CASSSGQLLYNEQFF; cdr3_nt: TGTGCCAGCAGCTCGGGACAGTTACTCTACAATGAGCAGTTCTTC
v_call: TRBV29-1; d_call: .; j_call: TRBJ1-2; clone_size: .; cdr3_aa: CSVSGSGYTF; cdr3_nt: TGCAGCGTTTCTGGCAGTGGCTACACCTTC
v_call: TRBV29-1; d_call: .; j_call: TRBJ2-7; clone_size: .; cdr3_aa: CSVDYRGEQYF; cdr3_nt: TGCAGCGTTGATTATAGGGGAGAGCAGTACTTC
v_call: TRBV11-3; d_call: .; j_call: TRBJ1-3; clone_size: .; cdr3_aa: CASSLRQDSGNTIYF; cdr3_nt: TGTGCCAGCAGCTTAAGGCAGGACTCTGGAAACACCATATATTTT
v_call: TRBV18; d_call: .; j_call: TRBJ2-7; clone_size: .; cdr3_aa: CASSSETSSPSYEQYF; cdr3_nt: TGTGCCAGCTCATCGGAAACCTCTAGTCCGTCCTACGAGCAGTACTTC
v_call: TRBV19; d_call: .; j_call: TRBJ1-5; clone_size: few; cdr3_aa: CASSITGGSSQPQHF; cdr3_nt: TGTGCCAGTAGTATAACGGGAGGATCGAGTCAGCCCCAGCATTTT
v_call: TRBV19; d_call: .; j_call: TRBJ1-3; clone_size: .; cdr3_aa: CASIRPGTGNTIYF; cdr3_nt: TGTGCCAGTATCCGACCCGGGACTGGAAACACCATATATTTT